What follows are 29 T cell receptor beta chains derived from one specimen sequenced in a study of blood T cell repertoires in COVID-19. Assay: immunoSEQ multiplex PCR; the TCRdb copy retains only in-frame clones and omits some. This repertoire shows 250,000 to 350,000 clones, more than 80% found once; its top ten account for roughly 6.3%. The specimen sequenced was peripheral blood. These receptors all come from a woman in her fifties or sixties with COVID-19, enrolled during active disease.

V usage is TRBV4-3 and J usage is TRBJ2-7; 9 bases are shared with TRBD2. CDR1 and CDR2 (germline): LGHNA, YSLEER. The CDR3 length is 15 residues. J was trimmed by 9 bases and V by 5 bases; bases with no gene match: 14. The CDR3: CASSSDLAGRLGQYF. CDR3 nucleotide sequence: TGCGCCAGCAGCTCAGACCTAGCGGGAAGGTTGGGGCAGTACTTC.

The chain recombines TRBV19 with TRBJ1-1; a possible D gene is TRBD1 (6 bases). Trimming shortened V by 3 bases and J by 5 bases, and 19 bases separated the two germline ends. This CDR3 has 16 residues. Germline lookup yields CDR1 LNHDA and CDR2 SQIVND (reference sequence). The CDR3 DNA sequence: TGTGCCAGTAGTATGCGGCAGGGGATTGGTTTTACTGAAGCTTTCTTT. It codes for CASSMRQGIGFTEAFF.

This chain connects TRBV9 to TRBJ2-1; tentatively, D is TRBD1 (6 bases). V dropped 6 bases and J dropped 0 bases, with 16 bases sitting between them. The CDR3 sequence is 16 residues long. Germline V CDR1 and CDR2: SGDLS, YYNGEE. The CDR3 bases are TGTGCCAGCACCTTTCGGGACACCGGCTCCTACAATGAGCAGTTCTTC. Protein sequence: CASTFRDTGSYNEQFF.

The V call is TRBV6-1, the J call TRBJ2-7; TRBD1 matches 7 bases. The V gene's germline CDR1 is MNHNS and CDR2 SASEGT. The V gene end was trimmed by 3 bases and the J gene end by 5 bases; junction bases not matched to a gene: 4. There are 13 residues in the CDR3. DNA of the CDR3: TGTGCCAGCAGTGAGAGACAGGGTAACGAGCAGTACTTC. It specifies CASSERQGNEQYF.

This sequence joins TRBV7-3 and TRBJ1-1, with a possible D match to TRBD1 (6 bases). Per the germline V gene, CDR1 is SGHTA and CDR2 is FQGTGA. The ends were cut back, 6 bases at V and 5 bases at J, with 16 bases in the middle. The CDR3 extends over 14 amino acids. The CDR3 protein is CASRQNRDGTEAFF. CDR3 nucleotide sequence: TGTGCCAGCAGACAAAACAGGGATGGGACTGAAGCTTTCTTT. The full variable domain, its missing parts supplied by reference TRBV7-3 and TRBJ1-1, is GAGVSQTPSNKVTEKGKYVELRCDPISGHTALYWYRQSLGQGPEFLIYFQGTGAADDSGLPNDRFFAVRPEGSVSTLKIQRTERGDSAVYLCASRQNRDGTEAFFGQGTRLTVV.

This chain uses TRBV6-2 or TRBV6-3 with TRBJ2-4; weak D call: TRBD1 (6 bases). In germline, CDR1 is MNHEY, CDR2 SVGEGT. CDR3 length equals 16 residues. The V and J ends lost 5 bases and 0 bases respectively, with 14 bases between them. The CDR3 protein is CASSSGQSLAKNIQYF. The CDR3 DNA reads TGTGCCAGCAGTAGTGGACAGAGTCTAGCCAAAAACATTCAGTACTTC.

The CDR3: CASSYQAPGPYEQYF. The CDR3 DNA reads TGTGCCAGCAGTTACCAGGCTCCTGGGCCCTACGAGCAGTACTTC. This chain uses TRBV6-5 with TRBJ2-7, with unresolved D. The germline CDR1 and CDR2 sequences are MNHEY and SVGAGI. With 2 bases removed from V and 2 bases from J, the gap between germline ends came to 13 bases. CDR3 length equals 15 residues.

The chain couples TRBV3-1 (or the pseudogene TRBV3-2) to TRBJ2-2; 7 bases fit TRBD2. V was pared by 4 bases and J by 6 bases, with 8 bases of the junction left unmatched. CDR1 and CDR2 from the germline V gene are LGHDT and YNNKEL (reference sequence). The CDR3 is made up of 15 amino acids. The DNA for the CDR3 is TGTGCCAGCAGCCCCCAAGGACTAGTTTCCGGGGAGCTGTTTTTT. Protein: CASSPQGLVSGELFF.

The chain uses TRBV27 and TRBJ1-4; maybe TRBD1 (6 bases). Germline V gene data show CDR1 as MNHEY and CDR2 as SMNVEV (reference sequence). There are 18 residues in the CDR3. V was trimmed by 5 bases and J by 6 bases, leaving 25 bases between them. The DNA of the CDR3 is TGTGCCAGCAGTCCGCGCGCGGGGGCGATAAATGAGGATGAAAAACTGTTTTTT. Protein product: CASSPRAGAINEDEKLFF.

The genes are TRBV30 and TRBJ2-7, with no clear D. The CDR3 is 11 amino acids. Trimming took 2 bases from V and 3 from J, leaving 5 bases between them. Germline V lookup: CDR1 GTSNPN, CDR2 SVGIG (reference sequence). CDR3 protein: CAWSLDYEQYF. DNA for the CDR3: TGTGCCTGGAGTTTAGACTACGAGCAGTACTTC.

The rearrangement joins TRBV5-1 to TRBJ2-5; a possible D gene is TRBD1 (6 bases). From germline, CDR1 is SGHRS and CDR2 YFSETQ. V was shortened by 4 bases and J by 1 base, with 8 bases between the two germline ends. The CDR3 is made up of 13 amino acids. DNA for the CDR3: TGCGCCAGCAGCCGACAGGCCCAAGAGACCCAGTACTTC. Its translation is CASSRQAQETQYF.

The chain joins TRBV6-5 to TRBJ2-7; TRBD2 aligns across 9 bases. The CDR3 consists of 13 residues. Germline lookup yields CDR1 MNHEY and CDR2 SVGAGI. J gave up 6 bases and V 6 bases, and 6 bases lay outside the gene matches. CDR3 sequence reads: CASRRTSVGEQYF. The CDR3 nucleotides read TGTGCCAGCAGGAGGACTAGCGTGGGCGAGCAGTACTTC.

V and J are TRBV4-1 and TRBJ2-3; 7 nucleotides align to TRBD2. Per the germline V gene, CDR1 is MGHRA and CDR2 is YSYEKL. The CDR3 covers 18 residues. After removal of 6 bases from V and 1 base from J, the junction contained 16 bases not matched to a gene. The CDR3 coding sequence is TGCGCCAGCAGACAATCTAAGGGAGGGAGTTTAGGCACAGATACGCAGTATTTT. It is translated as CASRQSKGGSLGTDTQYF.

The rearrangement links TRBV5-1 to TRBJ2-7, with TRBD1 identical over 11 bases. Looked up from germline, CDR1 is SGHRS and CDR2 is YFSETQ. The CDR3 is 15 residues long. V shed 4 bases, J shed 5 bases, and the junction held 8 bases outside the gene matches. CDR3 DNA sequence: TGCGCCAGCAGCCTGGAGGGACAGGGGGTTGACGAGCAGTACTTC. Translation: CASSLEGQGVDEQYF.

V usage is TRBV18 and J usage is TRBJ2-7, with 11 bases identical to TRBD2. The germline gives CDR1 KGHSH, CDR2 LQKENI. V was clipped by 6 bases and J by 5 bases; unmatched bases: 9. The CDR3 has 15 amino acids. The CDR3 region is CASSFTSGRSDEQYF. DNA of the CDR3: TGTGCCAGCTCTTTCACTAGCGGGAGAAGCGACGAGCAGTACTTC.

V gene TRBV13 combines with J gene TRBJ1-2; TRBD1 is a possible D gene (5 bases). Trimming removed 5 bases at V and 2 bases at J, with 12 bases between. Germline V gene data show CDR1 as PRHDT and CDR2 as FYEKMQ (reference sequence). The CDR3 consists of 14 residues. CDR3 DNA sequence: TGTGCCAGCAGCGAGGGAGGGGTGAACTATGGCTACACCTTC. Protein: CASSEGGVNYGYTF.

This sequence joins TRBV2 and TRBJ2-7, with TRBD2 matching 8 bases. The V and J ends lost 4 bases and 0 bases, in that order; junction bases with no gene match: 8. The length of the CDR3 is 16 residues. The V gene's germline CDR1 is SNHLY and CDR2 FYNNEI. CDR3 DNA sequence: TGTGCCAGCAGTGGACTTATTAGCGGGGTCTCCTACGAGCAGTACTTC. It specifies CASSGLISGVSYEQYF.

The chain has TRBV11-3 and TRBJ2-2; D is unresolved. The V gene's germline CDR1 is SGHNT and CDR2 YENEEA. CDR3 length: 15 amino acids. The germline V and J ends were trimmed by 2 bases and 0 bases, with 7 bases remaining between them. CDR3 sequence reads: CASSLRGTNTGELFF. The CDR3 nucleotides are TGTGCCAGCAGCTTAAGAGGAACGAACACCGGGGAGCTGTTTTTT.

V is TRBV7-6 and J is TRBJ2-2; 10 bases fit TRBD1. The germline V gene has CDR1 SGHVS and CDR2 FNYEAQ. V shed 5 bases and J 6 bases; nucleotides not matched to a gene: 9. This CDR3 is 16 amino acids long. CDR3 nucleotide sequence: TGTGCCAGCAGCCCCCCCAGACAGGGGGCCGCCGGGGAGCTGTTTTTT. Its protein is CASSPPRQGAAGELFF.

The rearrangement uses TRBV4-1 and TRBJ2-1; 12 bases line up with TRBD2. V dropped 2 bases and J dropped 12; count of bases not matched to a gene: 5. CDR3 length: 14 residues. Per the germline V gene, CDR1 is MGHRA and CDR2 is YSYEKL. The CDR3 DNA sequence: TGCGCCAGCAGCCAACCGACTAGCGGGGGCCGGCAGTTCTTC. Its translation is CASSQPTSGGRQFF.

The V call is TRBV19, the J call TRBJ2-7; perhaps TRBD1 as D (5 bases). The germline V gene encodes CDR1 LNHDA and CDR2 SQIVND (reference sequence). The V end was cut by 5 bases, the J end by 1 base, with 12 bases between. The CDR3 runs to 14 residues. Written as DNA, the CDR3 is TGTGCCAGTAGTGGGCGGACACAATCCTACGAGCAGTACTTC. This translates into CASSGRTQSYEQYF.

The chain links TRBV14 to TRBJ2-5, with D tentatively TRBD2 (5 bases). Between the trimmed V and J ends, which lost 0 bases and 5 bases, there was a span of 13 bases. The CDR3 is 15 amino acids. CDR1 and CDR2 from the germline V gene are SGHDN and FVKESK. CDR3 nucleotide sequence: TGTGCCAGCAGCCAAGATGTTAGGAGGAAGGAGACCCAGTACTTC. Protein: CASSQDVRRKETQYF.

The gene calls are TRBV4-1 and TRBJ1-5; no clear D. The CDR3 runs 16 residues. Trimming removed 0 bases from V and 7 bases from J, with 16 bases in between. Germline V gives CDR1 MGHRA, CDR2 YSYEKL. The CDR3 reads CASSQEVTVVSQPQHF. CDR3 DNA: TGCGCCAGCAGCCAAGAGGTAACAGTTGTTTCGCAGCCCCAGCATTTT.

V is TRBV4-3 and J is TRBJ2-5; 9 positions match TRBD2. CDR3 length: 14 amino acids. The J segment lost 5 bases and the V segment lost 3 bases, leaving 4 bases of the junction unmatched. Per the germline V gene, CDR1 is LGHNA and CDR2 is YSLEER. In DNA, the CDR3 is TGCGCCAGCAGCCAGACTAGCGGTAGGGAGACCCAGTACTTC. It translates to CASSQTSGRETQYF.

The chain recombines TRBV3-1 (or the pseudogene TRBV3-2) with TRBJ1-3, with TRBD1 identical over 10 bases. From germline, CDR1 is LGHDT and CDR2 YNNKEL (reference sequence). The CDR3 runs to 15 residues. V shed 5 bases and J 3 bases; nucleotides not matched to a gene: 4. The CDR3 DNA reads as TGTGCCAGCAGCGCCCGGGACAGGGGTGGAAACACCATATATTTT. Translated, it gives CASSARDRGGNTIYF.

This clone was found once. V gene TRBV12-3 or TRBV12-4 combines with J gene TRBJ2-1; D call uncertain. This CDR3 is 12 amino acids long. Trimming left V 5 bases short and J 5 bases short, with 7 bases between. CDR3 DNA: TGTGCCAGCAGTCCCCTACACAATGAGCAGTTCTTC. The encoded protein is CASSPLHNEQFF.

CDR3 sequence: CASSSGNTEAFF. The CDR3 region has the DNA TGTGCCAGCAGCTCAGGGAACACTGAAGCTTTCTTT. The J gene is TRBJ1-1, the V gene TRBV4-2; D not certain. Trimming pared 5 bases from V and 1 base from J, leaving 5 bases between. From germline, CDR1 is LGHNA and CDR2 YNFKEQ. There are 12 residues in the CDR3.

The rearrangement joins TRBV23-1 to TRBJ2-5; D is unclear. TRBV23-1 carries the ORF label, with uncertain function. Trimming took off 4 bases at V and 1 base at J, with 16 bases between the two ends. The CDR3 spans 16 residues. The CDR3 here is CASSPLVPWVQETQYF. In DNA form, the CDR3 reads TGCGCCAGCAGTCCCCTAGTCCCGTGGGTCCAAGAGACCCAGTACTTC.

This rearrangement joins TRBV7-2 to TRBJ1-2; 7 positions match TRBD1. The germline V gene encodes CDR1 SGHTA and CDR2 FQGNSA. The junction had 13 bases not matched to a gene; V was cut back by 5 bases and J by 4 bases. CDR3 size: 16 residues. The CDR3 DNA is TGTGCCAGCAGCCGGACCGGGACAGACCTGAGCTATGGCTACACCTTC. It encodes CASSRTGTDLSYGYTF.